What follows are 18 T cell receptor beta chains derived from one specimen sequenced in a study of beta chain features in type 1 diabetes. Overall study findings and caveats: A moderate, significant TCRB CDR3 shortening appeared in type 1 diabetes across four CD4+ subsets.

Reverse transcribing all isolated RNA meant expressed TCRB transcripts were sequenced. The assay was immunoSEQ multiplex PCR, and TCRdb's table has in-frame clones only and misses some. The sample consists of 300,000 to 350,000 clones, approximately 12% of them appearing once. Antigen specificity for these receptors is unknown. Sequencing input: naive CD4+ T cells from blood. These receptors were taken from a young woman with type 1 diabetes.

The chain joins TRBV7-9 to TRBJ1-5, with D perhaps matching TRBD1 (6 bases). V lost 5 bases and J 3 bases, leaving 14 bases between the germline ends. This CDR3 contains 15 residues. CDR1 and CDR2 (germline): SEHNR, FQNEAQ (reference sequence). CDR3 in amino acids: CASSQQGTTNQPQHF. CDR3 in DNA: TGTGCCAGCAGCCAACAGGGTACCACCAATCAGCCCCAGCATTTT.

This clone was recorded a few times. The chain links TRBV7-2 to TRBJ1-1; D not certain. V was clipped by 3 bases and J by 11 bases, with 13 bases between them. The CDR3 runs 12 residues. Germline-derived CDR1 and CDR2 are SGHTA and FQGNSA. CDR3 in amino acids: CASSLFGGGAFF. Written as DNA, the CDR3 is TGTGCCAGCAGCTTGTTTGGCGGTGGGGCTTTCTTT. The entire variable domain, with the rest obtained from reference TRBV7-2 and TRBJ1-1, is as follows: GAGVSQSPSNKVTEKGKDVELRCDPISGHTALYWYRQSLGQGLEFLIYFQGNSAPDKSGLPSDRFSAERTGGSVSTLTIQRTQQEDSAVYLCASSLFGGGAFFGQGTRLTVV.

The V call is TRBV30, the J call TRBJ2-1, with 7 bases aligning to TRBD2. After removal of 2 bases from V and 5 bases from J, the junction contained 12 bases not matched to a gene. Germline lookup yields CDR1 GTSNPN and CDR2 SVGIG (reference sequence). The CDR3 loop spans 16 amino acids. In DNA form, the CDR3 reads TGTGCCTGGAGTCCCACCCGACTAGCCCCACACAATGAGCAGTTCTTC. Amino acid sequence: CAWSPTRLAPHNEQFF.

DNA for the CDR3: TGCAGCGTTGAGGGAGCCCGGGACAGAGATGGCTACACCTTC. It is translated as CSVEGARDRDGYTF. This chain connects TRBV29-1 to TRBJ1-2, with TRBD1 matching 7 bases. CDR3 length equals 14 residues. From germline, CDR1 is SQVTM and CDR2 ANQGSEA. The V gene end was trimmed by 3 bases and the J gene end by 6 bases; junction bases not matched to a gene: 10.

The chain has TRBV9 and TRBJ2-5, with 14 bases identical to TRBD2. The CDR3 totals 15 residues. V gave up 3 bases and J gave up 5 bases; unmatched junction bases: 3. Germline values: CDR1 SGDLS, CDR2 YYNGEE. CDR3 residues: CASSGLAGGRETQYF. In nucleotides, the CDR3 is TGTGCCAGCAGCGGACTAGCGGGAGGGCGCGAGACCCAGTACTTC.

The chain carries TRBV7-2 and TRBJ2-3; D call uncertain. This CDR3 is built from 13 residues. V shed 1 base and J shed 7 bases, with 9 bases lying between them. Germline CDR1 is SGHTA and CDR2 is FQGNSA. For the CDR3, the DNA is TGTGCCAGCAGCTTAGTCCCAGTGAATACGCAGTATTTT. Protein sequence: CASSLVPVNTQYF.

Written as DNA, the CDR3 is TGCGCCAGCAGCCCTAGAGAGGGCACTGAAGCTTTCTTT. It specifies CASSPREGTEAFF. This chain joins TRBV5-1 and TRBJ1-1, with D unclear. The CDR3 length is 13 residues. Germline-derived CDR1 and CDR2 are SGHRS and YFSETQ. Trimming pared 4 bases from V and 4 bases from J, leaving 11 bases between.

This clone has just a few counts. The J gene is TRBJ2-5, the V gene TRBV7-2; 9 bases agree with TRBD2. This CDR3 has 14 amino acids. Germline V gene data show CDR1 as SGHTA and CDR2 as FQGNSA. With 3 bases clipped from V and 3 bases from J, the junction kept 2 bases outside the gene matches. Here the CDR3 DNA reads TGTGCCAGCAGCTTCGGCGGGGGGGAAGAGACCCAGTACTTC. This sequence encodes CASSFGGGEETQYF.

This clone was detected a few times. V usage is TRBV5-1 and J usage is TRBJ1-1; no clear D gene. Trimming shortened V by 3 bases and J by 1 base, and 7 bases separated the two germline ends. The CDR3 runs to 13 residues. Germline V gene data show CDR1 as SGHRS and CDR2 as YFSETQ. In nucleotides, the CDR3 is TGCGCCAGCAGCTACCAGGAGAACACTGAAGCTTTCTTT. Translation: CASSYQENTEAFF.

This clone has more than one count but fewer than ten. The rearrangement joins TRBV30 to TRBJ2-1; TRBD2 is a possible D gene (6 bases). The germline V gene has CDR1 GTSNPN and CDR2 SVGIG (reference sequence). The CDR3 is 13 residues long. V lost 1 base to trimming and J lost 6 bases, with 10 bases between them. In DNA form, the CDR3 reads TGTGCCTGGAGTGACGGACTACCCAATGAGCAGTTCTTC. This gives the protein CAWSDGLPNEQFF.

The V and J genes are TRBV2 and TRBJ1-2; D gene ambiguous. Germline V CDR1 and CDR2: SNHLY, FYNNEI. The CDR3 is 10 residues long. V shed 8 bases and J shed 7 bases, with 8 bases lying between them. Here the CDR3 reads CASYAGGYTF. The DNA for the CDR3 is TGTGCCAGCTATGCAGGTGGCTACACCTTC. The complete variable domain, with remaining parts taken from reference TRBV2 and TRBJ1-2, reads EPEVTQTPSHQVTQMGQEVILRCVPISNHLYFYWYRQILGQKVEFLVSFYNNEISEKSEIFDDQFSVERPDGSNFTLKIRSTKLEDSAMYFCASYAGGYTFGSGTRLTVV.

The chain uses TRBV7-3 and TRBJ2-3; 9 positions agree with TRBD2. This CDR3 contains 18 residues. From germline, CDR1 is SGHTA and CDR2 FQGTGA. The V and J ends lost 5 bases and 3 bases, in that order; junction bases with no gene match: 15. The CDR3 nucleotides read TGTGCCAGCAGCCAAGGACTAAGGCTCGCGGGAGGGACAGATACGCAGTATTTT. Translation: CASSQGLRLAGGTDTQYF.

This clone was counted only a few times. The J gene is TRBJ1-2, the V gene TRBV30; 7 bases align to TRBD1. The V gene end was trimmed by 0 bases and the J gene end by 2 bases; junction bases not matched to a gene: 9. CDR1 GTSNPN and CDR2 SVGIG come from the germline V gene (reference sequence). The CDR3 contains 16 residues. The CDR3 region has the DNA TGTGCCTGGAGTGTAGGGACAGCACTCAACAACTATGGCTACACCTTC. Translated, it gives CAWSVGTALNNYGYTF. Based on the CDR3 plus reference TRBV30 and TRBJ1-2, the full variable domain is SQTIHQWPATLVQPVGSPLSLECTVEGTSNPNLYWYRQAAGRGLQLLFYSVGIGQISSEVPQNLSASRPQDRQFILSSKKLLLSDSGFYLCAWSVGTALNNYGYTFGSGTRLTVV.

This clone was counted only a few times. This chain connects TRBV6-1 to TRBJ1-5, with 8 positions matching TRBD1. This CDR3 contains 14 residues. The V gene's germline CDR1 is MNHNS and CDR2 SASEGT. V shed 10 bases, J shed 3 bases, and the junction held 8 bases outside the gene matches. CDR3 residues: CAIVPGQVNQPQHF. The CDR3 DNA follows: TGTGCCATAGTACCGGGACAGGTCAATCAGCCCCAGCATTTT.

In its sample, this clone was seen a few times. V and J are TRBV7-2 and TRBJ2-2; D ambiguous. CDR1 is SGHTA, CDR2 FQGNSA, per germline. V was shortened by 0 bases and J by 4 bases, with 9 bases between the two germline ends. The CDR3 contains 15 residues. The CDR3 region is CASSLALGFTGELFF. CDR3 sequence (DNA): TGTGCCAGCAGCTTAGCGCTAGGTTTCACCGGGGAGCTGTTTTTT. Supplemented by reference TRBV7-2 and TRBJ2-2, the full variable domain reads GAGVSQSPSNKVTEKGKDVELRCDPISGHTALYWYRQSLGQGLEFLIYFQGNSAPDKSGLPSDRFSAERTGGSVSTLTIQRTQQEDSAVYLCASSLALGFTGELFFGEGSRLTVL.

The chain links TRBV11-2 to TRBJ1-1, with no clear D. The length of the CDR3 is 11 residues. Germline CDR1 SGHAT, CDR2 FQNNGV. V was trimmed by 5 bases and J by 6 bases, leaving 7 bases between them. The CDR3, as DNA: TGTGCCAGCAGCCCCGGTCCTGAAGCTTTCTTT. This translates into CASSPGPEAFF. Using reference TRBV11-2 and TRBJ1-1 for the parts outside the CDR3, the full variable domain is EAGVAQSPRYKIIEKRQSVAFWCNPISGHATLYWYQQILGQGPKLLIQFQNNGVVDDSQLPKDRFSAERLKGVDSTLKIQPAKLEDSAVYLCASSPGPEAFFGQGTRLTVV.

This clone was picked up a small number of times. V is TRBV19 and J is TRBJ1-2; TRBD1 matches at 8 bases. This CDR3 spans 14 amino acids. Germline V CDR1 and CDR2: LNHDA, SQIVND (reference sequence). Trimming at V came to 7 bases and at J to 4 bases, leaving 8 bases not matched to a gene. CDR3 sequence (DNA): TGTGCCAGTACCAGGACAGGGATGGCCTATGGCTACACCTTC. Protein: CASTRTGMAYGYTF.

This clone was detected only a few times. V gene TRBV29-1 combines with J gene TRBJ1-5; possibly TRBD1 for D (6 bases). CDR1 SQVTM and CDR2 ANQGSEA come from the germline V gene. V dropped 5 bases and J dropped 1 base, with 21 bases sitting between them. CDR3 length equals 17 residues. Written as DNA, the CDR3 is TGCAGCGTTCCTGCGGGGGCCGGGGAACGGAGCAATCAGCCCCAGCATTTT. Amino acids: CSVPAGAGERSNQPQHF.